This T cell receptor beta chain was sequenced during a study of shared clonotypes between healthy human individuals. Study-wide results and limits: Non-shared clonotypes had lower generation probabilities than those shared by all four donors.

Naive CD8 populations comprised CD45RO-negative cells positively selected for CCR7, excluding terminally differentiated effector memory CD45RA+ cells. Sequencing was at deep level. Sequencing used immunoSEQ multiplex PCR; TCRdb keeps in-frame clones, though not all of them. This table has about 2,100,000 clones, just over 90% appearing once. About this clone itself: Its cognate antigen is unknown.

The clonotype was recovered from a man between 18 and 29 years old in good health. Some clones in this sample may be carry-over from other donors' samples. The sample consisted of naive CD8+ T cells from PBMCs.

The CDR3 nucleotides read TGCGCCAGCAGCCAAGGAAGACTAGCGGGAGGGGGTGAGCAGTTCTTC. Its protein is CASSQGRLAGGGEQFF. The V and J genes are TRBV4-1 and TRBJ2-1, with 14 bases aligning to TRBD2. V dropped 1 base and J dropped 9; count of bases not matched to a gene: 5. The length of the CDR3 is 16 residues. Germline loops: CDR1 MGHRA, CDR2 YSYEKL.